Below are 19 T cell receptor beta chains sequenced from a single sample in a study of T cell changes during pregnancy in multiple sclerosis. Method: immunoSEQ multiplex PCR; TCRdb's copy keeps in-frame clones and lacks some. In the table there are more than 35,000 clones, about 91% of which are singletons. The sequencing used CD4+ T cells from peripheral blood mononuclear cells, collected in the third trimester of pregnancy. The receptors originated from a female donor with multiple sclerosis, enrolled in a pregnancy study.

The chain joins TRBV27 to TRBJ2-7, with 8 nucleotides matching TRBD2. Germline V gene data show CDR1 as MNHEY and CDR2 as SMNVEV (reference sequence). The CDR3 consists of 14 residues. V shed 2 bases, J shed 2 bases, and the junction held 2 bases outside the gene matches. The CDR3 DNA is TGTGCCAGCAGTTTAGTAGCGGGGCCCTACGAGCAGTACTTC. Protein sequence: CASSLVAGPYEQYF.

This sequence joins TRBV5-1 and TRBJ2-2; D uncertain. Trimming left V 0 bases short and J 2 bases short, with 5 bases between. The CDR3 consists of 14 residues. CDR1 SGHRS and CDR2 YFSETQ come from the germline V gene. The CDR3 protein is CASSLAVNTGELFF. CDR3 nucleotides: TGCGCCAGCAGCTTGGCCGTAAACACCGGGGAGCTGTTTTTT.

For the CDR3, the DNA is TGTGCCAGCAGCTTGGTCACACAGGGTAATCAGCCCCAGCATTTT. It translates to CASSLVTQGNQPQHF. The gene calls are TRBV7-2 and TRBJ1-5; TRBD1 might be the D (6 bases). This CDR3 comprises 15 residues. Trimming took off 3 bases at V and 4 bases at J, with 13 bases between the two ends. Germline values: CDR1 SGHTA, CDR2 FQGNSA.

The DNA of the CDR3 is TGTGCCAGCGGACCGGGACAGAACTATGGCTACACCTTC. Its protein product is CASGPGQNYGYTF. V is TRBV6-5 and J is TRBJ1-2, with 7 bases lining up with TRBD1. In germline, CDR1 is MNHEY, CDR2 SVGAGI. The junction had 5 bases not matched to a gene; V was cut back by 8 bases and J by 2 bases. This CDR3 has 13 residues.

This chain connects TRBV5-1 to TRBJ2-2; 7 bases agree with TRBD1. Unmatched junction bases numbered 7, after V lost 5 bases and J lost 0 bases. The germline CDR1 and CDR2 sequences are SGHRS and YFSETQ. The CDR3 spans 16 residues. The CDR3 is CASRIGQASNTGELFF. The DNA for the CDR3 is TGCGCCAGCAGGATAGGACAGGCCTCGAACACCGGGGAGCTGTTTTTT. The full variable domain, rest sourced from reference TRBV5-1 and TRBJ2-2, is KAGVTQTPRYLIKTRGQQVTLSCSPISGHRSVSWYQQTPGQGLQFLFEYFSETQRNKGNFPGRFSGRQFSNSRSEMNVSTLELGDSALYLCASRIGQASNTGELFFGEGSRLTVL.

J is TRBJ2-1 and V is TRBV29-1; 9 bases fit TRBD2. The CDR3 runs to 14 residues. The ends lost 5 bases at V and 7 bases at J; junction bases unmatched: 9. Germline V gene sequence: CDR1 SQVTM, CDR2 ANQGSEA. The CDR3 nucleotides read TGCAGCGTTCCAGGGACTAGCTATGATAATGAGCAGTTCTTC. This gives the protein CSVPGTSYDNEQFF.

This clone has a single count. The chain employs TRBV6-6 and TRBJ2-7, with a possible D match to TRBD1 (7 bases). The germline gives CDR1 MNHNY, CDR2 SVGAGI (reference sequence). CDR3 length: 15 amino acids. Deletions cut 2 bases from V and 4 bases from J, with 15 bases between. The CDR3 reads CASSYGGTATYEQYF. CDR3 DNA: TGTGCCAGCAGTTACGGGGGGACAGCTACTTACGAGCAGTACTTC.

This clone was seen a handful of times. This chain joins TRBV7-3 and TRBJ2-7, with TRBD1 matching over 10 bases. From germline, CDR1 is SGHTA and CDR2 FQGTGA. CDR3 size: 15 residues. V shed 5 bases and J 5 bases; nucleotides not matched to a gene: 9. CDR3 DNA: TGTGCCAGCAGCGCGTCGGGACAGGGGACCCACGAGCAGTACTTC. Translating it yields CASSASGQGTHEQYF.

The chain combines TRBV5-1 with TRBJ2-5; 9 bases match TRBD2. The CDR3 is 15 amino acids. The V and J ends lost 4 bases and 5 bases, in that order; junction bases with no gene match: 9. CDR1 is SGHRS and CDR2 is YFSETQ in the germline V gene. The CDR3 reads CASSNSGRSEETQYF. The CDR3 nucleotides are TGCGCCAGCAGCAATAGCGGGAGATCGGAGGAGACCCAGTACTTC.

In nucleotides, the CDR3 is TGTGCCAGCAGCTTGGGACAAAGCTCCTACGAGCAGTACTTC. Its translation: CASSLGQSSYEQYF. This chain uses TRBV7-9 with TRBJ2-7; D is possibly TRBD1 (6 bases). Germline CDR1 and CDR2: SEHNR and FQNEAQ (reference sequence). This CDR3 contains 14 residues. Trimming left V 3 bases short and J 0 bases short, with 9 bases between.

The rearrangement uses TRBV10-3 and TRBJ1-2; no firm D call. This CDR3 comprises 13 residues. V was pared by 10 bases and J by 1 base, with 13 bases between. Germline values: CDR1 ENHRY, CDR2 SYGVKD. The CDR3 spells CATTTEGNYGYTF. The CDR3 region has the DNA TGTGCCACCACGACGGAGGGTAACTATGGCTACACCTTC.

This chain joins TRBV19 and TRBJ1-1, with TRBD1 matching 9 bases. The germline gives CDR1 LNHDA, CDR2 SQIVND (reference sequence). The CDR3 is made up of 14 amino acids. V lost 6 bases, J lost 4 bases, and 6 bases stayed unmatched. The CDR3 nucleotides read TGTGCCAGTAGAGCACAGGGGGCGGTCACTGAAGCTTTCTTT. Its protein is CASRAQGAVTEAFF. Combining the CDR3 with reference TRBV19 and TRBJ1-1 gives the whole variable domain DGGITQSPKYLFRKEGQNVTLSCEQNLNHDAMYWYRQDPGQGLRLIYYSQIVNDFQKGDIAEGYSVSREKKESFPLTVTSAQKNPTAFYLCASRAQGAVTEAFFGQGTRLTVV.

The CDR3, as DNA: TGCGCCAGCAGCCAAGAGAATGGGGCCGATACGCAGTATTTT. It codes for CASSQENGADTQYF. The rearrangement uses TRBV4-3 and TRBJ2-3, with D possibly being TRBD1 (5 bases). Deletions cut 0 bases from V and 6 bases from J, with 10 bases between. The CDR3 is 14 amino acids. Per germline, CDR1 LGHNA and CDR2 YSLEER.

The sample holds one count of this clone. The rearrangement joins TRBV21-1 to TRBJ1-2; no DNA check was done on the table's D call, TRBD1. TRBV21-1 is an annotated pseudogene. The CDR3 loop spans 15 amino acids. The CDR3 loop reads CASSILRDKRNGYTF. The DNA of the CDR3 is TGTGCCAGCAGCATTCTTAGAGACAAACGAAATGGCTACACCTTC.

The CDR3 loop is CASSTGTAGNTIYF. CDR3 coding DNA: TGCGCCAGCAGTACCGGGACAGCTGGAAACACCATATATTTT. The chain couples TRBV5-1 to TRBJ1-3; TRBD1 matches 7 bases. Germline-derived CDR1 and CDR2 are SGHRS and YFSETQ. The ends lost 5 bases at V and 2 bases at J; junction bases unmatched: 4. The CDR3 spans 14 residues.

This chain uses TRBV9 with TRBJ2-5; D is perhaps TRBD2 (7 bases). V was trimmed by 1 base and J by 5 bases, leaving 15 bases between them. The CDR3 covers 15 residues. Germline CDR1 is SGDLS and CDR2 is YYNGEE. The chain's CDR3 is CASSVTGGGEETQYF. The DNA of the CDR3 is TGTGCCAGCAGCGTAACAGGAGGGGGGGAGGAGACCCAGTACTTC. The full variable domain, in which reference TRBV9 and TRBJ2-5 provide the parts outside the CDR3, is DSGVTQTPKHLITATGQRVTLRCSPRSGDLSVYWYQQSLDQGLQFLIQYYNGEERAKGNILERFSAQQFPDLHSELNLSSLELGDSALYFCASSVTGGGEETQYFGPGTRLLVL.

The chain combines TRBV2 with TRBJ2-7; the D gene is possibly TRBD1 (6 bases). Germline assignment: CDR1 SNHLY and CDR2 FYNNEI. The CDR3 consists of 18 residues. V was pared by 6 bases and J by 6 bases, with 30 bases between. The CDR3 is CASSRSWDIRTSESEQYF. CDR3 coding DNA: TGTGCCAGCAGCAGATCCTGGGACATAAGAACTTCAGAAAGCGAGCAGTACTTC.

The CDR3: CASTRAGLNQPQHF. CDR3 coding DNA: TGTGCCAGCACTCGGGCAGGGCTGAATCAGCCCCAGCATTTT. The J gene is TRBJ1-5, the V gene TRBV2, with a possible D match to TRBD1 (5 bases). Germline CDR1 is SNHLY and CDR2 is FYNNEI. The CDR3 spans 14 residues. V gave up 7 bases and J gave up 4 bases, with 14 bases separating them.

The rearrangement joins TRBV2 to TRBJ2-6; 11 nucleotides match TRBD2. CDR3 size: 17 residues. The V and J ends lost 7 bases and 0 bases, in that order; junction bases with no gene match: 5. CDR1 SNHLY and CDR2 FYNNEI come from the germline V gene. The CDR3 sequence: CASKGGLAGSGANVLTF. In DNA, the CDR3 is TGTGCCAGCAAGGGTGGACTAGCGGGCTCTGGGGCCAACGTCCTGACTTTC.